Listed below are T cell receptor beta chains from one sample, sequenced in a study of blood T cell repertoires in COVID-19. Some clones are missing from TCRdb's copy, which holds only in-frame ones; the method was immunoSEQ multiplex PCR. In the table there are about 200,000 clones, more than 70% of which are singletons. Material: PBMCs or T cells enriched from blood (not recorded which). The source is a man aged 35 to 55 with acute COVID-19. CDR3s include the opening cysteine and the closing phenylalanine or tryptophan. D genes are given only for firm matches. The size entry is marked missing in some rows and otherwise reads once, few, many or a size class.

D: TRBD1
size: -
J: TRBJ1-2
V: TRBV24-1
CDR3: CATSMGQWDYGYTF
DNA: TGTGCCACCAGTATGGGACAGTGGGACTATGGCTACACCTTC

D: -
size: -
J: TRBJ2-7
V: TRBV4-3
CDR3: CASSQDRGYEQYF
DNA: TGCGCCAGCAGCCAAGATCGGGGCTACGAGCAGTACTTC

D: TRBD1
size: -
J: TRBJ2-1
V: TRBV10-1
CDR3: CASRKSGQGDNEQFF
DNA: TGCGCCAGCAGAAAAAGTGGACAGGGGGACAATGAGCAGTTCTTC

D: -
size: -
J: TRBJ1-6
V: TRBV2
CDR3: CASRGESGSPLHF
DNA: TGTGCCAGCCGCGGGGAATCGGGGTCACCCCTCCACTTT

D: -
size: few
J: TRBJ1-1
V: TRBV18
CDR3: CASSYGGGTNTEAFF
DNA: TGTGCCAGCTCATACGGGGGAGGGACGAACACTGAAGCTTTCTTT

D: TRBD1
size: -
J: TRBJ2-7
V: TRBV16
CDR3: CASSQSGTGGGREQYF
DNA: TGTGCCAGCAGCCAATCCGGGACAGGGGGTGGTCGCGAGCAGTACTTC

D: -
size: -
J: TRBJ1-6
V: TRBV6-5
CDR3: CASSYRGYNSPLHF
DNA: TGTGCCAGCAGTTACAGAGGGTATAATTCACCCCTCCACTTT

D: -
size: -
J: TRBJ1-6
V: TRBV12-3/TRBV12-4
CDR3: CASSPGGPLHF
DNA: TGTGCCAGCAGTCCGGGTGGGCCCCTCCACTTT

D: -
size: -
J: TRBJ2-1
V: TRBV23-1
CDR3: CASSQPGCRSEASSYNEQFF
DNA: TGCGCCAGCAGTCAACCAGGTTGCAGGTCGGAGGCTAGCTCCTACAATGAGCAGTTCTTC

D: -
size: -
J: TRBJ1-5
V: TRBV27
CDR3: CASSLWSELGPQHF
DNA: TGTGCCAGCAGTTTATGGTCAGAGCTAGGGCCCCAGCATTTT

D: TRBD1
size: -
J: TRBJ1-1
V: TRBV6-5
CDR3: CASSRQGLNTEAFF
DNA: TGTGCCAGCAGTCGACAGGGCCTGAACACTGAAGCTTTCTTT

D: TRBD2
size: once
J: TRBJ2-3
V: TRBV28
CDR3: CASRIAGGPGDTQYF
DNA: TGTGCCAGCAGAATAGCGGGAGGGCCGGGAGATACGCAGTATTTT

D: -
size: -
J: TRBJ2-7
V: TRBV19
CDR3: CASSSAGDYEQYF
DNA: TGTGCCAGTAGTTCCGCAGGGGACTACGAGCAGTACTTC

D: TRBD2
size: -
J: TRBJ2-1
V: TRBV6-5
CDR3: CASRSGLLRDEQFF
DNA: TGTGCCAGCAGGTCGGGACTACTTAGGGATGAGCAGTTCTTC

D: TRBD1
size: -
J: TRBJ2-7
V: TRBV19
CDR3: CASLTFGTENFSSYEQYF
DNA: TGTGCCAGTCTAACCTTCGGGACAGAAAATTTTAGCTCCTACGAGCAGTACTTC

D: TRBD2
size: -
J: TRBJ2-7
V: TRBV5-4
CDR3: CASSPSSGRAVSDEQYF
DNA: TGTGCCAGCAGCCCCTCTAGCGGGAGGGCCGTAAGCGACGAGCAGTACTTC

D: -
size: -
J: TRBJ2-2
V: TRBV4-3
CDR3: CASSQVRGGTGELFF
DNA: TGCGCCAGCAGCCAAGTCCGTGGGGGGACCGGGGAGCTGTTTTTT

D: -
size: -
J: TRBJ1-5
V: TRBV7-2
CDR3: CATRPPGGSNQPQHF
DNA: TGTGCCACACGACCTCCGGGGGGGAGCAATCAGCCCCAGCATTTT

D: -
size: -
J: TRBJ2-3
V: TRBV2
CDR3: CASSERGWTDTQYF
DNA: TGTGCCAGCAGTGAACGGGGTTGGACAGATACGCAGTATTTT

D: -
size: -
J: TRBJ2-1
V: TRBV14
CDR3: CASSLTRVGTEQFF
DNA: TGTGCCAGCAGCCTGACTAGGGTCGGAACTGAGCAGTTCTTC

D: TRBD1
size: -
J: TRBJ1-2
V: TRBV2
CDR3: CASSSLDRDYGYTF
DNA: TGTGCCAGCAGTTCCCTGGACAGGGACTATGGCTACACCTTC

D: TRBD2
size: -
J: TRBJ2-3
V: TRBV27
CDR3: CASSLAAGADTQYF
DNA: TGTGCCAGCAGTTTGGCAGCGGGGGCAGATACGCAGTATTTT

D: -
size: -
J: TRBJ1-6
V: TRBV28
CDR3: CASSPSSYNSPLHF
DNA: TGTGCCAGCAGCCCGAGCTCCTATAATTCACCCCTCCACTTT

D: TRBD1
size: -
J: TRBJ1-3
V: TRBV28
CDR3: CASSEGQLLNTIYF
DNA: TGTGCCAGCAGTGAGGGACAGTTATTAAACACCATATATTTT

D: TRBD2
size: -
J: TRBJ2-1
V: TRBV5-3
CDR3: CARSIQMTSGTLCSYNEQFF
DNA: TGTGCCAGAAGCATCCAAATGACTAGCGGCACATTGTGCTCCTACAATGAGCAGTTCTTC

D: TRBD2
size: -
J: TRBJ2-7
V: TRBV7-2
CDR3: CASSSGLAGGLYEQYF
DNA: TGTGCCAGCAGCTCCGGACTAGCGGGAGGGCTCTACGAGCAGTACTTC

D: TRBD1
size: once
J: TRBJ1-5
V: TRBV27
CDR3: CASSLDRGSQPQHF
DNA: TGTGCCAGCAGTTTGGACAGGGGGAGTCAGCCCCAGCATTTT

D: -
size: -
J: TRBJ2-1
V: TRBV19
CDR3: CARARDFPIQFF
DNA: TGTGCCAGAGCCCGGGACTTTCCCATCCAGTTCTTC

D: -
size: -
J: TRBJ1-1
V: TRBV28
CDR3: CASSLLPGVNTEAFF
DNA: TGTGCCAGCAGTTTACTGCCAGGGGTGAACACTGAAGCTTTCTTT